The following is a T cell receptor (beta chain) sequence with its context. Its antigen is as yet unknown. Sequencing used immunoSEQ multiplex PCR; TCRdb keeps in-frame clones, though not all of them. This table holds tens of thousands of clones, roughly 95% found once. There are 12 residues in the CDR3. V shed 0 bases, J shed 6 bases, and the junction held 2 bases outside the gene matches. Germline CDR1 is SQVTM and CDR2 is ANQGSEA. The data derive from a study of cytomegalovirus exposure and HLA in healthy donors. About the study: The same platform used for the approximately 670 first-cohort repertoires was also used for the roughly 130 validation repertoires, as a later analysis reported. Study observations and caveats: Testing in vitro showed a few CMV-associated chains specific for CMV antigens. Diagnosis of cytomegalovirus status made by the classifier reportedly showed high specificity and sensitivity.

Input material: PBMCs. This receptor was identified in a man in his late teens or twenties in good health and CMV-seropositive. V and J are TRBV29-1 and TRBJ2-7, with 7 bases identical to TRBD1. As DNA, the CDR3 is TGCAGCGTTGAAGATGAGGGGGCCGAGCAGTACTTC. It is translated as CSVEDEGAEQYF.